Listed here are 27 T cell receptor beta chains from one sample, sequenced in a study of human T cells and chemical hapten exposure. Time point: patch test 2, 6 weeks after DPC sensitization. Treatment of the sample: therapeutic diphenylcyclopropenone sensitization with weekly scalp DPC. TCRdb passed the RACE reads through MiXCR, listing each CDR3 protein once. The sample yields some 100,000 distinct CDR3 sequences, roughly a tenth seen once. The source material was whole blood, sampled in connection with sensitization to the hapten diphenylcyclopropenone (DPC). Every receptor here comes from a woman aged 40 to 50 with alopecia areata. Some clones in this sample may be carry-over from other donors' samples.

V usage is TRBV14 and J usage is TRBJ2-1; the match to TRBD1 covers 10 bases. The CDR3 sequence is 16 residues long. V trimming: 0 bases; J trimming: 2 bases; junction bases outside the gene matches: 1. CDR1 and CDR2 from the germline V gene are SGHDN and FVKESK. The CDR3 loop is CASSQEGQGTYNEQFF. The CDR3 region has the DNA TGTGCCAGCAGCCAAGAGGGACAGGGGACCTACAATGAGCAGTTCTTC.

The gene calls are TRBV11-2 and TRBJ2-7; the match to TRBD1 covers 8 bases. The ends lost 7 bases at V and 6 bases at J; junction bases unmatched: 17. CDR3 size: 16 residues. Germline assignment: CDR1 SGHAT and CDR2 FQNNGV. Here the CDR3 reads CASTWRYRDRGSEQYF. The CDR3, as DNA: TGTGCCAGCACCTGGAGATATCGAGACAGGGGTTCCGAGCAGTACTTC.

This sequence joins TRBV12-3 or TRBV12-4 and TRBJ1-6; tentatively, D is TRBD1 (5 bases). Trimming left V 4 bases short and J 5 bases short, with 6 bases between. This CDR3 is built from 13 residues. The CDR3 DNA reads as TGTGCCAGCAGTTCAGGGAATAATTCACCCCTCCACTTT. Residues: CASSSGNNSPLHF.

V usage is TRBV28 and J usage is TRBJ2-5, with a possible D match to TRBD2 (6 bases). This CDR3 has 13 amino acids. The germline CDR1 and CDR2 sequences are MDHEN and SYDVKM. Deletions cut 8 bases from V and 0 bases from J, with 10 bases between. As DNA, the CDR3 is TGTGCCAGCCTTCGGGACTACCAAGAGACCCAGTACTTC. It is translated as CASLRDYQETQYF.

This clonotype came up many times. J is TRBJ2-5 and V is TRBV5-1; D is perhaps TRBD1 or TRBD2 (6 bases each). Germline V gives CDR1 SGHRS, CDR2 YFSETQ. The V gene lost 7 bases and the J gene lost 5 bases, with 15 bases spanning the gap. This CDR3 has 13 amino acids. CDR3 sequence reads: CASSLQGGETQYF. CDR3 in DNA: TGCGCCAGCTCGTTACAGGGAGGCGAGACCCAGTACTTC.

This clonotype has at least ten counts. The chain recombines TRBV6-1 with TRBJ1-5; D is perhaps TRBD1 (6 bases). Germline-derived CDR1 and CDR2 are MNHNS and SASEGT. CDR3 length: 15 amino acids. Trimming shortened V by 7 bases and J by 7 bases, and 20 bases separated the two germline ends. In DNA, the CDR3 is TGTGCCAGCATCGACACAGGGACGACTGCCCAGCCCCAGCATTTT. It codes for CASIDTGTTAQPQHF.

The sample holds many counts of this clonotype. This chain connects TRBV12-3 or TRBV12-4 to TRBJ2-2; D is tentatively TRBD1 or TRBD2 (6 bases each). The CDR3 covers 15 residues. The V gene lost 4 bases and the J gene lost 3 bases, with 12 bases spanning the gap. In nucleotides, the CDR3 is TGTGCCAGCAGTTGGAGGGGGAGGCACACCGGGGAGCTGTTTTTT. Its translation is CASSWRGRHTGELFF.

This clonotype appeared a few times. The CDR3 loop is CAISQTRDIQYF. DNA for the CDR3: TGTGCCATCAGTCAAACACGGGACATTCAGTACTTC. The J gene is TRBJ2-4, the V gene TRBV10-3; D is undetermined. The CDR3 consists of 12 residues. V lost 5 bases to trimming and J lost 8 bases, with 10 bases between them. The V gene's germline CDR1 is ENHRY and CDR2 SYGVKD.

Many counts were recorded for this clonotype. The chain is built from TRBV7-2 and TRBJ2-5; 9 bases map to TRBD2. The CDR3 is made up of 17 amino acids. Trimming cost V 5 bases and J 1 base; bases outside gene matches: 11. Germline lookup yields CDR1 SGHTA and CDR2 FQGNSA. DNA for the CDR3: TGTGCCAGCAGCACTGGGGCGGGGGGGCCCCCCCAAGAGACCCAGTACTTC. Residues: CASSTGAGGPPQETQYF.

This clonotype was observed many times. J is TRBJ2-5 and V is TRBV30; D might be TRBD1 (6 bases). Germline loops: CDR1 GTSNPN, CDR2 SVGIG (reference sequence). Trimming took off 2 bases at V and 5 bases at J, with 6 bases between the two ends. This CDR3 contains 11 residues. For the CDR3, the DNA is TGTGCCTGGAGTAGGGGGGAGACCCAGTACTTC. Amino acids: CAWSRGETQYF.

This clonotype came up many times. The chain is built from TRBV24-1 and TRBJ2-1; 7 bases fit TRBD2. Looked up from germline, CDR1 is KGHDR and CDR2 is SFDVKD. The V segment lost 6 bases and the J segment 6 bases; nucleotides outside the gene matches: 1. CDR3 length: 12 residues. CDR3 in DNA: TGTGCCACCAGTTTAGCGGGCAATGAGCAGTTCTTC. It codes for CATSLAGNEQFF.

In its sample, this clonotype was seen many times. This chain connects TRBV7-6 to TRBJ2-7; TRBD1 agrees at 7 bases. The CDR3 loop spans 16 amino acids. Germline values: CDR1 SGHVS, CDR2 FNYEAQ. V shed 7 bases, J shed 5 bases, and the junction held 17 bases outside the gene matches. In nucleotides, the CDR3 is TGTGCCAGCACTCTCAGGGGGACACCGGGCCAGAACGAGCAGTACTTC. Its translation is CASTLRGTPGQNEQYF.

The chain employs TRBV6-2 or TRBV6-3 and TRBJ2-2; perhaps D is TRBD1 or TRBD2 (5 bases each). Germline lookup yields CDR1 MNHEY and CDR2 SVGEGT. The CDR3 has 15 amino acids. Trimming took off 7 bases at V and 2 bases at J, with 14 bases between the two ends. CDR3 sequence (DNA): TGTGCCAGCAATACCGGGACCACTAACACCGGGGAGCTGTTTTTT. It yields the protein CASNTGTTNTGELFF.

The sample holds a few counts of this clonotype. This chain uses TRBV9 with TRBJ2-7; D is undetermined. Germline V gives CDR1 SGDLS, CDR2 YYNGEE. Trimming stripped 3 bases from V and 1 base from J, with 8 bases between. The CDR3 sequence is 13 residues long. The CDR3 loop is CASSDHLSYEQYF. The CDR3 region has the DNA TGTGCCAGCAGCGACCACCTTTCCTACGAGCAGTACTTC.

This clonotype has a handful of counts. The rearrangement joins TRBV6-5 to TRBJ1-1; D is ambiguous. The CDR3 loop spans 18 amino acids. From germline, CDR1 is MNHEY and CDR2 SVGAGI. Deletions cut 6 bases from V and 0 bases from J, with 23 bases between. The chain's CDR3 is CASSLLQAKGEMNTEAFF. CDR3 DNA sequence: TGTGCCAGCAGCCTTCTTCAGGCGAAGGGCGAGATGAACACTGAAGCTTTCTTT.

This clonotype was recorded a few times. The rearrangement joins TRBV28 to TRBJ1-2; TRBD1 is a possible D gene (6 bases). Germline CDR1 is MDHEN and CDR2 is SYDVKM. The germline V and J ends were trimmed by 5 bases and 11 bases, with 18 bases remaining between them. The CDR3 is 13 residues long. The CDR3 sequence is CASSKSDRQIYTF. For the CDR3, the DNA is TGTGCCAGCAGTAAATCCGACAGGCAAATATACACCTTC.

The chain has TRBV11-3 and TRBJ2-5; D might be TRBD2 (7 bases). Trimming cost V 2 bases and J 2 bases, with 15 bases left between them. CDR1 SGHNT and CDR2 YENEEA come from the germline V gene. The CDR3 extends over 16 amino acids. The chain's CDR3 is CASSLNRGAPQETQYF. CDR3 coding DNA: TGTGCCAGCAGCTTAAATCGGGGGGCGCCTCAAGAGACCCAGTACTTC.

This clonotype came up many times. The genes are TRBV20-1 and TRBJ1-5, with D perhaps TRBD1 (6 bases). Germline V gene data show CDR1 as DFQATT and CDR2 as SNEGSKA (reference sequence). The V gene lost 2 bases and the J gene lost 6 bases, with 11 bases spanning the gap. There are 13 residues in the CDR3. CDR3 protein: CSARSGAGQPQHF. The CDR3 coding sequence is TGCAGTGCTAGATCGGGGGCCGGTCAGCCCCAGCATTTT.

This clonotype was observed a single time. One base away lies a much larger clone, so this may be a sequencing read error. This chain connects TRBV6-6 to TRBJ1-1; D unresolved. From germline, CDR1 is MNHNY and CDR2 SVGAGI (reference sequence). The V end was cut by 6 bases, the J end by 0 bases, with 14 bases between. CDR3 length equals 15 residues. This CDR3 reads CASRPYSSLNTEAFF. In DNA form, the CDR3 reads TGTGCCAGCAGGCCGTACAGCAGTTTGAACACTGAAGCTTTCTTT.

This clonotype was seen ten or more times. J is TRBJ1-5 and V is TRBV6-1; D is uncertain. The ends were cut back, 7 bases at V and 2 bases at J, with 15 bases in the middle. The CDR3 loop spans 15 amino acids. Germline V CDR1 and CDR2: MNHNS, SASEGT. For the CDR3, the DNA is TGTGCCAGCATAATTGGGAGGGTTGGCAATCAGCCCCAGCATTTT. Amino acids: CASIIGRVGNQPQHF.

This clonotype was detected ten times or more. CDR3 protein: CASSYADTQYF. The CDR3 nucleotides read TGTGCCAGCAGTTACGCGGATACGCAGTATTTT. The chain links TRBV6-6 to TRBJ2-3; D remains ambiguous. The germline V and J ends were trimmed by 2 bases and 6 bases, with 3 bases remaining between them. This CDR3 contains 11 residues. The V gene's germline CDR1 is MNHNY and CDR2 SVGAGI (reference sequence).

This clonotype has ten or more counts. This chain joins TRBV13 and TRBJ1-1, with D perhaps TRBD1 (5 bases). Trimming shortened V by 4 bases and J by 0 bases, and 15 bases separated the two germline ends. CDR1 PRHDT and CDR2 FYEKMQ come from the germline V gene (reference sequence). The CDR3 loop spans 16 amino acids. In DNA form, the CDR3 reads TGTGCCAGCAGCTCCATACGGGACGGATTGAACACTGAAGCTTTCTTT. Encoded protein: CASSSIRDGLNTEAFF.

This clonotype was observed at least ten times. This chain uses TRBV7-2 with TRBJ2-5; 11 bases fit TRBD2. The CDR3 loop spans 16 amino acids. The junction had 6 bases not matched to a gene; V was cut back by 1 base and J by 5 bases. The germline V gene encodes CDR1 SGHTA and CDR2 FQGNSA. CDR3 amino acids: CASSLVGTSGFETQYF. CDR3 DNA: TGTGCCAGCAGCTTAGTTGGGACTAGCGGTTTCGAGACCCAGTACTTC.

This clonotype occurred many times. This chain joins TRBV6-1 and TRBJ1-6; 7 bases line up with TRBD1. With 5 bases clipped from V and 10 bases from J, the junction kept 11 bases outside the gene matches. The CDR3 is made up of 15 amino acids. CDR1 and CDR2 from the germline V gene are MNHNS and SASEGT. Here the CDR3 DNA reads TGTGCCAGCAGTCCGACAGGGATATCTGGGTCACCCCTCCACTTT. The encoded protein is CASSPTGISGSPLHF.

This clonotype was seen many times. V is TRBV12-3 or TRBV12-4 and J is TRBJ2-1; D may be TRBD2 (6 bases). CDR3 size: 15 residues. V was pared by 6 bases and J by 4 bases, with 16 bases between. The CDR3 DNA reads TGTGCCAGCAGGGCGGGACTTCTATTATACAATGAGCAGTTCTTC. This encodes CASRAGLLLYNEQFF.

The table lists this clonotype with many counts. This chain connects TRBV25-1 to TRBJ1-6; D uncertain. Trimming took 1 base from V and 11 from J, leaving 9 bases between them. This CDR3 contains 13 residues. Germline values: CDR1 MGHDK, CDR2 SYGVNS. The CDR3 loop is CASSELDGPPLHF. The DNA for the CDR3 is TGTGCCAGCAGTGAATTAGATGGGCCACCCCTCCACTTT.

This clonotype has a handful of counts. The chain has TRBV7-9 and TRBJ2-1, with 8 bases aligning to TRBD2. Germline V gene lookup returns CDR1 SEHNR and CDR2 FQNEAQ (reference sequence). Trimming cost V 7 bases and J 0 bases; bases outside gene matches: 5. The CDR3 is made up of 15 amino acids. The CDR3 spells CASTERGGSYNEQFF. The DNA of the CDR3 is TGTGCCAGCACCGAACGGGGGGGCTCCTACAATGAGCAGTTCTTC.